What follows is one T cell receptor beta chain and its context. There is no known antigen for this receptor. No quality values exist for individual bases; no much larger clone is one base distant. For sequencing of the TCRbeta CDR3 region, genomic DNA was extracted from the sorted cells. The immunoSEQ Assay was used for sequencing of TCRbeta CDR3 regions. In TCRdb, the immuneACCESS table is reduced to in-frame sequences with V and J assigned. These tables do not hold every clone; where another copy was compared, an unresolved V gene accounts for under half, and the others remain unexplained. Present in this sample are fewer than 15,000 clones, approximately 80% of which were seen just once. The top ten clones comprise less than 45% of the sample. According to the germline V gene (reference sequence), CDR1 reads SEHNR and CDR2 reads FQNEAQ. The CDR3 runs 15 residues from the cysteine to the phenylalanine. CDR3 DNA is the only sequence kept; it has 45 bases, read in frame from the first base. Trimming takes 4 bases from V and 5 bases from J, and the germline ends sit 15 bases apart.

These data originate in a study of OX40 agonist ivuxolimab in advanced cancers. For the study in its entirety: Ivuxolimab was a fully human IgG2 agonistic monoclonal antibody targeting the costimulatory receptor OX40 (CD134). Intravenous ivuxolimab was administered to patients every 2 weeks at six dose levels: 0.01, 0.1, 0.3, 1.5, 3 and 10 mg/kg. Of the 50 or so patients in dose escalation, about 20 had hepatocellular carcinoma, roughly 15 had melanoma, 9 had renal cell carcinoma and 9 had head and neck cancer. In the dose-escalation cohort, around four fifths of patients were male, and the mean age was around 60 years with a range of roughly 20 to 80. Patients were allowed to have had prior anti-PD-1, anti-PD-L1 or anti-CTLA-4 therapy, and 40% of the dose-escalation patients had been treated with checkpoint inhibitors. Partial responses were achieved by three dose-escalation patients, of whom one had hepatocellular carcinoma and two had cutaneous melanoma. Peripheral TCRbeta sequencing was intended to test whether TCR sequence diversity was altered and clonal T-cell expansion was caused by ivuxolimab. The paper describes the monotherapy dose-escalation part (N of about 47 patients) of the phase I trial of ivuxolimab. What the study reported, not specific to this receptor: At doses of 0.1 to 3.0 mg/kg, clonal expansion of both CD4+ and CD8+ blood T cells was observed from baseline to week 6. Low levels of normalized T-cell clonal expansion were also seen in some nonresponding patients. The antigen specificity of the clonally expanded peripheral T cells was not determined. Partial responders in the 0.1-3.0 mg/kg groups had among the lowest normalized peripheral clonal expansion, especially among CD8+ T cells. On average, CD8+ T cells showed more expanded clones than CD4+ T cells after ivuxolimab.

The trial excluded patients who had a history of autoimmune disease or were on systemic immunosuppression. Peripheral blood for TCR sequencing was collected from all dose cohorts at baseline, on cycle 4 day 1, and on cycle 7 day 1. Samples were obtained from an open-label, multicenter, first-in-human phase I dose-escalation trial of ivuxolimab. Adults with locally advanced or metastatic head and neck squamous cell, hepatocellular, melanoma or renal cell carcinoma were enrolled in the trial. Before TCR sequencing, CD4+ and CD8+ T cells were separately sorted from peripheral blood. Recombination linked TRBV7-9 to TRBJ2-1, with a tentative D gene TRBD1 over 5 matching bases. The TCR sequence derives from an adult with an advanced solid tumor such as melanoma, head and neck, liver or kidney cancer. The sample was CD4+ or CD8+ T cells sorted from blood, taken in a trial of the OX40 agonist ivuxolimab. The CDR3 protein: CASSSAGFGHNEQFF. The nucleotide sequence is TGTGCCAGCAGCTCAGCAGGGTTTGGGCACAATGAGCAGTTCTTC.